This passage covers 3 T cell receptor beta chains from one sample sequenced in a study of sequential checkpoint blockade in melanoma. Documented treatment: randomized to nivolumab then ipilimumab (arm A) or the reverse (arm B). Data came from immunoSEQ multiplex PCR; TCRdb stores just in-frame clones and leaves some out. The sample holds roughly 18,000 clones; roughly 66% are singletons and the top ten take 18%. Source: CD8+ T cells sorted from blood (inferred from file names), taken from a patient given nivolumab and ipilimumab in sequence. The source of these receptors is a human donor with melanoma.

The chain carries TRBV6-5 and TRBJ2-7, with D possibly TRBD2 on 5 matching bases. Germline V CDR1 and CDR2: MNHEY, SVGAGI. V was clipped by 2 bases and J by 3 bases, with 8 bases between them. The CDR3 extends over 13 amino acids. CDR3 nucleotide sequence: TGTGCCAGCAGTTACGCTAGCAGCTACGAGCAGTACTTC. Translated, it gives CASSYASSYEQYF.

This chain's CDR3 is CASSLGRGGSYEQYF. CDR3 DNA sequence: TGTGCCAGCAGCTTGGGGCGAGGAGGCTCCTACGAGCAGTACTTC. The chain has TRBV5-4 and TRBJ2-7, with D possibly TRBD2 on 5 matching bases. This CDR3 contains 15 residues. V was clipped by 0 bases and J by 0 bases, with 10 bases between them. CDR1 SGHNT and CDR2 YYREEE come from the germline V gene (reference sequence).

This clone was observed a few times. The CDR3 DNA reads as TGCGCCAGCAGCCAAGGGTCCTCCTACTACGAGCAGTACTTC. Its protein product is CASSQGSSYYEQYF. The rearrangement uses TRBV4-1 and TRBJ2-7; D unresolved. CDR1 is MGHRA, CDR2 YSYEKL, per germline. The CDR3 totals 14 residues. V lost 1 base to trimming and J lost 3 bases, with 10 bases between them.